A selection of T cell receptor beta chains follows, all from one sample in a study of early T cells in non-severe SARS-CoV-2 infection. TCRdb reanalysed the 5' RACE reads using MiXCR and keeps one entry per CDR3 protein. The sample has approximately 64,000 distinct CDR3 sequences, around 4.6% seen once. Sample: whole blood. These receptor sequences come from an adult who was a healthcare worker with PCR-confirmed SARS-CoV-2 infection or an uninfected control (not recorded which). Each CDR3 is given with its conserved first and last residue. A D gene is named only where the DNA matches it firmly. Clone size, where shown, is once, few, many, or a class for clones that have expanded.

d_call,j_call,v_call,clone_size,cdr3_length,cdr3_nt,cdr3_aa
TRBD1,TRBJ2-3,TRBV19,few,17,TGTGCCAGTACTGGCAACAGACGGGACAGAAACTCAGATACGCAGTATTTT,CASTGNRRDRNSDTQYF
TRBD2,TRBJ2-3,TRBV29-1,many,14,TGCAGCGTTGACGTTAGCGGGAGAATAAATACGCAGTATTTT,CSVDVSGRINTQYF
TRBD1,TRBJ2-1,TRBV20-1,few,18,TGCAGTGCTAGTTGGGAGACAGGGGGCCTGGGGGACTACAATGAGCAGTTCTTC,CSASWETGGLGDYNEQFF
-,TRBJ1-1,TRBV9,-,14,TGTGCCAGCAGCGTATCTGGAGGGGTCACTGAAGCTTTCTTT,CASSVSGGVTEAFF
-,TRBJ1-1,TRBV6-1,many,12,TGTGCCAGCAGTCAAGGAACCACTGAAGCTTTCTTT,CASSQGTTEAFF
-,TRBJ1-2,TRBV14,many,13,TGTGCCAGCAGGGGCACAATCGGCTATGGCTACACCTTC,CASRGTIGYGYTF
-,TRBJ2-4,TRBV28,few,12,TGTGCCAGCAGGCAGGGCCAAAACATTCAGTACTTC,CASRQGQNIQYF
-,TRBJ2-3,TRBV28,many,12,TGTGCCAGCAGTTCCGTGACAGATACGCAGTATTTT,CASSSVTDTQYF
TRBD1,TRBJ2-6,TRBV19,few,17,TGTGCCAGTAGTATAACAGGGGCAGCGTTAGGGGCCAACGTCCTGACTTTC,CASSITGAALGANVLTF
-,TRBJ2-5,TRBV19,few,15,TGTGCCAGTAGTTTGAAGGGGGTGTGGGAAGAGACCCAGTACTTC,CASSLKGVWEETQYF
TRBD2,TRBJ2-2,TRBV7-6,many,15,TGTGCCAGCAGTTCTCGGGGGGGCGCATCCGGGGAGCTGTTTTTT,CASSSRGGASGELFF
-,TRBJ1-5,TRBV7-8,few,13,TGTGCCAGCAGCAATGGCCAATTTCAGCCCCAGCATTTT,CASSNGQFQPQHF
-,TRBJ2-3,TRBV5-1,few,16,TGCGCCAGCAGCTTAAGGGGGGACACTAGCACAGATACGCAGTATTTT,CASSLRGDTSTDTQYF
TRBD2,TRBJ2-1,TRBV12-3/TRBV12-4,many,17,TGTGCCAGCAGTTTCCCCCGAACAAAAGCGGGAGCTGATGAGCAGTTCTTC,CASSFPRTKAGADEQFF
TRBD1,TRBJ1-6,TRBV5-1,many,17,TGCGCCAGCAGCTTTGGGACAGTTCCGTCCTATAATTCACCCCTCCACTTT,CASSFGTVPSYNSPLHF
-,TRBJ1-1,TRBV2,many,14,TGTGCCAGCACTAAGGGGGACATGAACACTGAAGCTTTCTTT,CASTKGDMNTEAFF
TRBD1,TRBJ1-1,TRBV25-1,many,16,TGTGCCAGCAGTGAAAATACAGGGGGGGTGAACACTGAAGCTTTCTTT,CASSENTGGVNTEAFF